This T cell receptor beta chain was observed in a study of T cells in tuberculosis. The table came from immunoSEQ multiplex PCR; TCRdb's copy has only in-frame clones and leaves some out. The sample lists about 20,000 clones, more than 80% seen once, with approximately 14% in the top ten. V was clipped by 3 bases and J by 0 bases, with 11 bases between them. The CDR3 spans 15 residues. Germline V gives CDR1 LGHNA, CDR2 YSLEER. V gene TRBV4-3 combines with J gene TRBJ1-1; no reliable D call. What was sequenced was PBMCs. The source of this sequence is a donor aged 10-30 years with latent tuberculosis or without tuberculosis infection. The DNA of the CDR3 is TGCGCCAGCAGCCAGCGGGCAGCTATGAACACTGAAGCTTTCTTT. It codes for CASSQRAAMNTEAFF.